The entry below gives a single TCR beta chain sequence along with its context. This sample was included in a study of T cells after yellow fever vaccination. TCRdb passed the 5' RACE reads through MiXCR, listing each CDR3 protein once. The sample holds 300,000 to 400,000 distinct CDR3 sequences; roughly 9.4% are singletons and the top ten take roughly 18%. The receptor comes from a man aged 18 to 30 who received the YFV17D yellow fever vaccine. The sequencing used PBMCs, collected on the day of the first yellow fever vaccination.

This chain's CDR3 is CASRQGVQGSTEAFF. The CDR3 DNA follows: TGCGCCAGCAGGCAGGGTGTTCAGGGCAGCACTGAAGCTTTCTTT. This chain links TRBV5-1 with TRBJ1-1, with D tentatively TRBD1 (5 bases). V lost 5 bases and J lost 4, with 18 bases in between. Germline CDR1 SGHRS, CDR2 YFSETQ. The CDR3 totals 15 residues.